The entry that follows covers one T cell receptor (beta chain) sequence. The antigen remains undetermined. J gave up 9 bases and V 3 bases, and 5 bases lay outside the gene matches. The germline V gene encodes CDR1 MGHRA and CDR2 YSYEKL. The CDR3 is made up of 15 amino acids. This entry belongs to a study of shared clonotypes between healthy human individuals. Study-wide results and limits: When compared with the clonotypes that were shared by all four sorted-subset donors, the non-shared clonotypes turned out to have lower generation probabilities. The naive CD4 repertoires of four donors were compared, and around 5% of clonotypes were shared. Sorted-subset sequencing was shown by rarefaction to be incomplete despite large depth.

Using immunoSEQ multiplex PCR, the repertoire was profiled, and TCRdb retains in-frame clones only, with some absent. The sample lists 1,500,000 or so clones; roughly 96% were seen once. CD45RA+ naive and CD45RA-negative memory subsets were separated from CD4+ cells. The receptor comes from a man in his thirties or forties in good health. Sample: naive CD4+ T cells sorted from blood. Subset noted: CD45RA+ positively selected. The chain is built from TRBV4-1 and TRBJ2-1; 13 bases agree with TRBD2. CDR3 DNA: TGCGCCAGCAGCCAGGGACTAGCGGGAAAGGGTGAGCAGTTCTTC. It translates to CASSQGLAGKGEQFF.